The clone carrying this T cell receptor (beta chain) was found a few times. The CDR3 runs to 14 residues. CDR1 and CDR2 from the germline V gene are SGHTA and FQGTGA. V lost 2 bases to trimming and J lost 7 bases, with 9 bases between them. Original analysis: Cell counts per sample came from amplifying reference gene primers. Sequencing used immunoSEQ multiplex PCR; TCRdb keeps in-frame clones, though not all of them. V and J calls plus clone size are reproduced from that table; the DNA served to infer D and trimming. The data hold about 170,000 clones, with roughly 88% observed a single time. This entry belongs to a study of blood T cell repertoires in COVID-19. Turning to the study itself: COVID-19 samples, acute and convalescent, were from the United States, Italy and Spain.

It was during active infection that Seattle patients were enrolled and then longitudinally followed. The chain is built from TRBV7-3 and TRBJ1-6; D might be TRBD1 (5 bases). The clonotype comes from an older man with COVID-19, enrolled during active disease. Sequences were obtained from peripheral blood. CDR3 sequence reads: CASSLSGPNSPLHF. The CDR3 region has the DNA TGTGCCAGCAGCTTATCAGGGCCCAATTCACCCCTCCACTTT.